The subject of this entry is one TCR beta chain. V was clipped by 4 bases and J by 6 bases; unmatched bases: 2. The germline V gene has CDR1 MDHEN and CDR2 SYDVKM. The CDR3 sequence is 12 residues long. This sample was taken from a study of cytomegalovirus exposure and HLA in healthy donors. PCR primers comprised 60 Vbeta and 13 Jbeta primers. Sequencing used immunoSEQ multiplex PCR; TCRdb keeps in-frame clones, though not all of them. The table includes 150,000 or so clones, about four fifths detected once. The chain joins TRBV28 to TRBJ1-1, with 7 bases that match TRBD1. The sequencing sample was made of PBMCs. The receptor comes from a man aged 30 to 39 in good health and CMV-seropositive. The CDR3 region has the DNA TGTGCCAGCAGTTCCCAGGGGGCTGAAGCTTTCTTT. Encoded protein: CASSSQGAEAFF.